This entry lists 31 T cell receptor beta chains sequenced from one sample in a study of CXCR3-negative and CXCR3-positive naive CD8 T cells. Study findings and constraints: The TRB CDR3s that CXCR3-positive naive cells carried were more hydrophobic than those of CXCR3-negative naive cells.

Their cognate antigens are unknown. Through 5' RACE with UMI labels, the TRB cDNA libraries were prepared. Using the 5' RACE reads, TCRdb records one entry per CDR3 protein without DNA. The sample features 150,000 or so distinct CDR3 sequences, with approximately 0.27% in its top ten. Sequenced input: naive CXCR3+ CD8+ T cells from blood. Subset indicated: CD45RO-CCR7+CD27+CD95- naive CD8+ T cells expressing CXCR3 (TNR3+). Receptors originate from a human donor in good health. Some clones in this sample may be carry-over from other donors' samples.

The V and J genes are TRBV9 and TRBJ2-5. The CDR3 covers 15 residues. CDR1 is SGDLS, CDR2 YYNGEE, per germline. CDR3 loop: CASSAAEIGKETQYF.

V and J are TRBV28 and TRBJ1-1; the TRBD1 assignment by TCRdb is unverifiable without DNA. Germline assignment: CDR1 MDHEN and CDR2 SYDVKM. The CDR3 length is 14 residues. CDR3 sequence: CASSLFRGRTEAFF.

This chain connects TRBV29-1 to TRBJ2-2; no DNA is available, so the TRBD2 call from TCRdb remains unchecked. Germline V gene lookup returns CDR1 SQVTM and CDR2 ANQGSEA. The CDR3 has 12 residues. Here the CDR3 reads CSVEGGIGELFF.

The gene calls are TRBV4-3 and TRBJ2-7. Germline V gives CDR1 LGHNA, CDR2 YSLEER. The CDR3 runs 14 residues. CDR3 amino acids: CASSQDRYLDEQYF.

The V gene is TRBV28, the J gene TRBJ2-3. Germline CDR1 is MDHEN and CDR2 is SYDVKM. The CDR3 covers 16 residues. The CDR3 sequence is CASSLYLGESTDTQYF.

This chain links TRBV4-3 with TRBJ2-1; the TCRdb D gene call, TRBD2, has no DNA to confirm it. Germline CDR1 and CDR2: LGHNA and YSLEER. The CDR3 spans 17 residues. Here the CDR3 reads CASSQDWRGSSYNEQFF.

The CDR3 sequence: CASKEQGVDGYTF. The chain joins TRBV7-2 to TRBJ1-2; with no DNA, the TCRdb D assignment of TRBD1 cannot be verified. CDR1 and CDR2 (germline): SGHTA, FQGNSA. The CDR3 runs to 13 residues.

The rearrangement uses TRBV5-6 and TRBJ1-1. Germline V gene data show CDR1 as SGHDT and CDR2 as YYEEEE. The CDR3 length is 11 residues. The CDR3 sequence is CASSLDAEAFF.

V and J are TRBV5-1 and TRBJ2-3; no DNA is available, so the TRBD1 call from TCRdb remains unchecked. Germline loops: CDR1 SGHRS, CDR2 YFSETQ. The CDR3 length is 16 residues. CDR3 sequence: CASSLVGQGFTDTQYF.

The J gene is TRBJ1-1, the V gene TRBV20-1; there is no DNA to check the TCRdb D call of TRBD1. Germline V gene lookup returns CDR1 DFQATT and CDR2 SNEGSKA (reference sequence). The CDR3 runs 14 residues. CDR3 in amino acids: CSASILLGGTEAFF.

The chain recombines TRBV14 with TRBJ2-1; TCRdb reports TRBD2, a call that lacks DNA to check it against. CDR1 is SGHDN, CDR2 FVKESK, per germline. This CDR3 comprises 12 residues. CDR3 region: CASSHGGNEQFF.

This sequence joins TRBV27 and TRBJ1-5. This CDR3 is built from 17 residues. CDR1 and CDR2 from the germline V gene are MNHEY and SMNVEV (reference sequence). CDR3 loop: CASSLQGPSYSNQPQHF.

J is TRBJ2-1 and V is TRBV29-1; with no DNA, the TCRdb D assignment of TRBD1 cannot be verified. From germline, CDR1 is SQVTM and CDR2 ANQGSEA. This CDR3 region has 15 residues. CDR3 region: CSVEIVGTGYNEQFF.

This sequence joins TRBV7-6 and TRBJ2-6. Germline CDR1 reads SGHVS; CDR2 reads FNYEAQ. The length of the CDR3 is 15 residues. The CDR3 region is CASSLVRVGANVLTF.

The chain joins TRBV12-3 or TRBV12-4 to TRBJ2-3. The CDR3 has 13 residues. The CDR3 reads CASSPSSTDTQYF.

V usage is TRBV25-1 and J usage is TRBJ1-6; absent DNA, TCRdb's TRBD1 call cannot be checked. CDR1 is MGHDK, CDR2 SYGVNS, per germline. The CDR3 sequence is 16 residues long. The CDR3 here is CASSSAGTDYNSPLHF.

The genes are TRBV28 and TRBJ2-7. CDR3 length equals 15 residues. Germline V gene lookup returns CDR1 MDHEN and CDR2 SYDVKM. CDR3 protein: CASSLIPKSSYEQYF. Complete variable domain (other parts from reference TRBV28 and TRBJ2-7): DVKVTQSSRYLVKRTGEKVFLECVQDMDHENMFWYRQDPGLGLRLIYFSYDVKMKEKGDIPEGYSVSREKKERFSLILESASTNQTSMYLCASSLIPKSSYEQYFGPGTRLTVT.

The chain couples TRBV5-1 to TRBJ2-3. Germline-derived CDR1 and CDR2 are SGHRS and YFSETQ. This CDR3 has 12 amino acids. CDR3 sequence: CASSFEGDTQYF. Variable domain in full (rest from reference TRBV5-1 and TRBJ2-3): KAGVTQTPRYLIKTRGQQVTLSCSPISGHRSVSWYQQTPGQGLQFLFEYFSETQRNKGNFPGRFSGRQFSNSRSEMNVSTLELGDSALYLCASSFEGDTQYFGPGTRLTVL.

CDR3 amino acids: CSVEDQTGSYEQYF. The chain combines TRBV29-1 with TRBJ2-7; TCRdb's D call, TRBD1, is unchecked because there is no DNA. From germline, CDR1 is SQVTM and CDR2 ANQGSEA. This CDR3 comprises 14 residues.

The V and J genes are TRBV7-3 and TRBJ2-3; TCRdb returns TRBD2, unconfirmable since there is no DNA. This CDR3 is 15 amino acids long. Germline lookup yields CDR1 SGHTA and CDR2 FQGTGA. The CDR3 region is CASSGSGAITDTQYF.

The CDR3 loop is CASSLIWEAETQYF. V gene TRBV7-2 combines with J gene TRBJ2-5; TCRdb reports TRBD2, a call that lacks DNA to check it against. Germline lookup yields CDR1 SGHTA and CDR2 FQGNSA. This CDR3 has 14 residues.

The chain links TRBV29-1 to TRBJ2-7. CDR1 is SQVTM, CDR2 ANQGSEA, per germline. The CDR3 has 14 amino acids. This CDR3 reads CSVEVGSETYEQYF.

The gene calls are TRBV28 and TRBJ2-1; TCRdb indicates TRBD2, and absent DNA this call remains unverified. Germline loops: CDR1 MDHEN, CDR2 SYDVKM. CDR3 length: 14 residues. The CDR3 here is CASSPSGFGNEQFF.

The chain carries TRBV29-1 and TRBJ2-5; without DNA, the TCRdb call of TRBD2 cannot be checked. CDR1 and CDR2 from the germline V gene are SQVTM and ANQGSEA. The CDR3 extends over 13 amino acids. The chain's CDR3 is CSVEEVGRETQYF.

The CDR3 region is CASSPTDVSSEQYF. The chain combines TRBV7-9 with TRBJ2-7. The CDR3 has 14 residues. Germline values: CDR1 SEHNR, CDR2 FQNEAQ (reference sequence).

The chain employs TRBV6-5 and TRBJ1-6. CDR1 is MNHEY, CDR2 SVGAGI, per germline. This CDR3 region has 15 residues. The CDR3 protein is CASMTDRFYNSPLHF.

The J gene is TRBJ1-5, the V gene TRBV19. Germline assignment: CDR1 LNHDA and CDR2 SQIVND (reference sequence). CDR3 length equals 16 residues. CDR3: CASSIRAGLGGQPQHF.

The chain employs TRBV12-3 or TRBV12-4 and TRBJ1-1. The CDR3 is made up of 12 amino acids. The CDR3 sequence: CASSRGYTEAFF.

The chain carries TRBV7-8 and TRBJ2-5; TCRdb's D gene call, TRBD1, goes unchecked for lack of DNA. Germline V gene data show CDR1 as SGHVS and CDR2 as FQNEAQ. The CDR3 length is 16 residues. CDR3: CASSLLRGQLGETQYF.

The chain uses TRBV6-2 or TRBV6-3 and TRBJ2-7. The germline V gene has CDR1 MNHEY and CDR2 SVGEGT. The CDR3 sequence is 13 residues long. Here the CDR3 reads CASRDRTSYEQYF.

The rearrangement links TRBV7-9 to TRBJ2-1; there is no DNA to check the TCRdb D call of TRBD1. The germline gives CDR1 SEHNR, CDR2 FQNEAQ (reference sequence). The CDR3 contains 17 residues. CDR3 protein: CASSFGTGGDPYNEQFF.